One sample yielded the 30 T cell receptor beta chains listed below, sequenced in a study of T cell responses to AZD1222 COVID-19 vaccine. Assay used: immunoSEQ multiplex PCR; TCRdb lists only in-frame clones, some missing. This sample has some 200,000 clones, with 88% found just once. The starting material was peripheral blood, obtained 28 days after the second AZD1222 dose. These receptors originate from an adult who received the AZD1222 COVID-19 vaccine.

The V and J genes are TRBV19 and TRBJ1-5; D possibly corresponds to TRBD1 (5 bases). The CDR3 has 15 amino acids. The germline V gene encodes CDR1 LNHDA and CDR2 SQIVND (reference sequence). The V gene lost 6 bases and the J gene lost 1 base, with 13 bases spanning the gap. CDR3 nucleotide sequence: TGTGCCAGTAGAGGGCAGGGTTGGAGCAATCAGCCCCAGCATTTT. This codes for CASRGQGWSNQPQHF.

The CDR3 sequence: CASSPRPSGNTGELFF. The CDR3 coding sequence is TGTGCCAGCAGTCCCCGCCCCAGCGGGAACACCGGGGAGCTGTTTTTT. This chain joins TRBV28 and TRBJ2-2; the D gene is possibly TRBD2 (5 bases). This CDR3 has 16 amino acids. Between the trimmed V and J ends, which lost 5 bases and 1 base, there was a span of 14 bases. Per germline, CDR1 MDHEN and CDR2 SYDVKM.

A single count supports this clone. The chain uses TRBV6-5 and TRBJ2-3, with 7 bases that match TRBD1. In germline, CDR1 is MNHEY, CDR2 SVGAGI. The length of the CDR3 is 14 residues. V lost 8 bases and J lost 5; bases outside the gene matches: 10. The CDR3 coding sequence is TGTGCCAGCGATAGACAGGGATACAAAGATACGCAGTATTTT. Residues: CASDRQGYKDTQYF.

The chain is built from TRBV30 and TRBJ2-3; the D is unclear. V lost 5 bases to trimming and J lost 3 bases, with 15 bases between them. The V gene's germline CDR1 is GTSNPN and CDR2 SVGIG (reference sequence). This CDR3 has 14 amino acids. The CDR3, as DNA: TGTGCCTGGCTCCCTCGACATATGACAGATACGCAGTATTTT. It yields the protein CAWLPRHMTDTQYF.

This rearrangement joins TRBV19 to TRBJ2-1, with 7 bases that match TRBD1. V lost 6 bases and J lost 4; bases outside the gene matches: 15. Germline values: CDR1 LNHDA, CDR2 SQIVND (reference sequence). CDR3 length: 17 amino acids. For the CDR3, the DNA is TGTGCCAGTAGGGAAGCAACAGGGGTGCCGGATTACAATGAGCAGTTCTTC. Encoded protein: CASREATGVPDYNEQFF.

The J gene is TRBJ1-2, the V gene TRBV27, with D unclear. The CDR3 extends over 16 amino acids. Germline V gene lookup returns CDR1 MNHEY and CDR2 SMNVEV (reference sequence). V dropped 3 bases and J dropped 6 bases, with 20 bases sitting between them. The CDR3 nucleotides are TGTGCCAGCAGTTTCGCCCCCCTTACCCAAGGAGATGGCTACACCTTC. Its translation is CASSFAPLTQGDGYTF.

The rearrangement joins TRBV27 to TRBJ2-7; no clear D. The V end was cut by 8 bases, the J end by 0 bases, with 8 bases between. Per the germline V gene, CDR1 is MNHEY and CDR2 is SMNVEV (reference sequence). This CDR3 has 12 residues. The CDR3 protein is CASPETSYEQYF. The DNA for the CDR3 is TGTGCCAGCCCCGAGACCTCCTACGAGCAGTACTTC.

This rearrangement joins TRBV25-1 to TRBJ2-2; D remains unclear. The CDR3 is 15 amino acids. The V gene's germline CDR1 is MGHDK and CDR2 SYGVNS. V was shortened by 2 bases and J by 0 bases, with 7 bases between the two germline ends. The CDR3 here is CASSEPQANTGELFF. DNA for the CDR3: TGTGCCAGCAGTGAACCCCAAGCGAACACCGGGGAGCTGTTTTTT.

This clone was picked up one time. The CDR3 here is CAISGTTSGNTPHYEQYF. The DNA for the CDR3 is TGTGCCATCAGTGGCACGACTAGCGGGAATACCCCTCACTACGAGCAGTACTTC. This rearrangement joins TRBV10-3 to TRBJ2-7, with 11 bases matching TRBD2. The V gene end was trimmed by 4 bases and the J gene end by 3 bases; junction bases not matched to a gene: 14. CDR1 and CDR2 (germline): ENHRY, SYGVKD. The CDR3 length is 18 residues.

This clone was seen a single time. This rearrangement joins TRBV18 to TRBJ1-3; D is unclear. V shed 0 bases and J shed 4 bases, with 13 bases lying between them. The CDR3 sequence is 16 residues long. Germline loops: CDR1 KGHSH, CDR2 LQKENI. In DNA, the CDR3 is TGTGCCAGCTCACCACCAGCGAAGCTACGAGGAAACACCATATATTTT. Its protein is CASSPPAKLRGNTIYF.

This rearrangement joins TRBV30 to TRBJ1-6, with 7 bases that match TRBD1. V lost 0 bases, J lost 6 bases, and 5 bases stayed unmatched. The CDR3 spans 15 residues. Germline CDR1 and CDR2: GTSNPN and SVGIG (reference sequence). The CDR3 region has the DNA TGTGCCTGGAGTGTGGCAGGGGGTCGTAATTCACCCCTCCACTTT. This codes for CAWSVAGGRNSPLHF.

This chain connects TRBV5-1 to TRBJ2-2; weak D call: TRBD1 (5 bases). The CDR3 spans 15 residues. Germline assignment: CDR1 SGHRS and CDR2 YFSETQ. The V end lost 6 bases, the J end lost 0 bases, and 12 bases lay between the germline ends. Written as DNA, the CDR3 is TGCGCCAGCATGAAGGACACCCCGAACACCGGGGAGCTGTTTTTT. Its translation: CASMKDTPNTGELFF. The whole variable domain, remainder taken from reference TRBV5-1 and TRBJ2-2, is KAGVTQTPRYLIKTRGQQVTLSCSPISGHRSVSWYQQTPGQGLQFLFEYFSETQRNKGNFPGRFSGRQFSNSRSEMNVSTLELGDSALYLCASMKDTPNTGELFFGEGSRLTVL.

The rearrangement joins TRBV19 to TRBJ2-3; D is perhaps TRBD2 (6 bases). V was trimmed by 3 bases and J by 0 bases, leaving 10 bases between them. The CDR3 runs to 15 residues. Germline CDR1 LNHDA, CDR2 SQIVND (reference sequence). In nucleotides, the CDR3 is TGTGCCAGTAGTATCGGGAGTTCTAGCACAGATACGCAGTATTTT. It specifies CASSIGSSSTDTQYF.

This clone was detected once. CDR3 loop: CASSFERLAGVDTQYF. In DNA, the CDR3 is TGTGCCAGCAGCTTCGAACGACTAGCGGGAGTGGATACGCAGTATTTT. The V gene is TRBV5-6, the J gene TRBJ2-3, with 12 bases lining up with TRBD2. Trimming removed 2 bases from V and 6 bases from J; junction bases left unmatched: 7. This CDR3 has 16 amino acids. Germline V gene data show CDR1 as SGHDT and CDR2 as YYEEEE.

V gene TRBV6-6 combines with J gene TRBJ2-3; D not resolved. Germline assignment: CDR1 MNHNY and CDR2 SVGAGI (reference sequence). This CDR3 spans 13 amino acids. V was clipped by 3 bases and J by 0 bases, with 4 bases between them. Written as DNA, the CDR3 is TGTGCCAGCAGTTATCGTAGCACAGATACGCAGTATTTT. Encoded protein: CASSYRSTDTQYF.

The chain has TRBV30 and TRBJ2-5; weak D call: TRBD2 (6 bases). The V gene lost 0 bases and the J gene lost 3 bases, with 8 bases spanning the gap. Germline V gene lookup returns CDR1 GTSNPN and CDR2 SVGIG (reference sequence). The CDR3 has 13 amino acids. CDR3 amino acids: CAWSVSGEETQYF. In DNA, the CDR3 is TGTGCCTGGAGTGTATCGGGGGAAGAGACCCAGTACTTC.

The gene calls are TRBV7-9 and TRBJ1-5; TRBD1 might be the D (5 bases). The V gene's germline CDR1 is SEHNR and CDR2 FQNEAQ (reference sequence). V was pared by 3 bases and J by 5 bases, with 8 bases between. This CDR3 has 13 residues. CDR3 in amino acids: CASSFMGDQPQHF. The CDR3, as DNA: TGTGCCAGCAGCTTTATGGGGGATCAGCCCCAGCATTTT.

On this clone itself: Different DNA sequences within this sample yield the same CDR3. CDR3 DNA: TGTGCCAGCTCGGACAGGGCCTCCTACGAGCAGTACTTC. It codes for CASSDRASYEQYF. The V gene is TRBV2, the J gene TRBJ2-7, with 8 positions matching TRBD1. The CDR3 totals 13 residues. Germline CDR1 is SNHLY and CDR2 is FYNNEI. J gave up 0 bases and V 8 bases, and 3 bases lay outside the gene matches.

V usage is TRBV19 and J usage is TRBJ2-7, with 8 bases fitting TRBD2. J gave up 1 base and V 6 bases, and 8 bases lay outside the gene matches. Germline V lookup: CDR1 LNHDA, CDR2 SQIVND (reference sequence). The CDR3 extends over 15 amino acids. CDR3: CASRDPRGGSYEQYF. CDR3 nucleotides: TGTGCCAGTAGAGATCCCCGGGGGGGTTCCTACGAGCAGTACTTC.

The V call is TRBV7-4, the J call TRBJ2-5; TRBD1 matches at 7 bases. The CDR3 is made up of 16 amino acids. The ends lost 0 bases at V and 3 bases at J; junction bases unmatched: 7. Germline-derived CDR1 and CDR2 are SGHVT and SQSDAQ. This CDR3 reads CASSLADRTLKETQYF. The CDR3 DNA reads TGTGCCAGCAGCTTAGCGGACAGGACCCTAAAAGAGACCCAGTACTTC.

The J gene is TRBJ2-1, the V gene TRBV7-3; D might be TRBD2 (6 bases). Germline assignment: CDR1 SGHTA and CDR2 FQGTGA. Trimming shortened V by 5 bases and J by 4 bases, and 15 bases separated the two germline ends. The CDR3 is 15 amino acids. The CDR3 is CASSESGGMYNEQFF. The CDR3 region has the DNA TGTGCCAGCAGCGAAAGTGGGGGGATGTACAATGAGCAGTTCTTC.

The chain links TRBV28 to TRBJ1-1; 7 bases agree with TRBD1. V was clipped by 5 bases and J by 4 bases; unmatched bases: 10. The CDR3 extends over 15 amino acids. Germline values: CDR1 MDHEN, CDR2 SYDVKM. Written as DNA, the CDR3 is TGTGCCAGCAGTCCAGGGGGGGGCTTGAGCACTGAAGCTTTCTTT. Translation: CASSPGGGLSTEAFF.

V and J are TRBV7-9 and TRBJ1-2, with D maybe TRBD1 (6 bases). The V end was cut by 2 bases, the J end by 8 bases, with 12 bases between. The CDR3 contains 13 residues. Germline CDR1 and CDR2: SEHNR and FQNEAQ (reference sequence). The CDR3 DNA follows: TGTGCCAGCAGCTTACAGGGGCTCAGCGGCTACACCTTC. This sequence encodes CASSLQGLSGYTF.

The chain has TRBV9 and TRBJ2-2, with 11 bases matching TRBD2. This CDR3 comprises 19 residues. Germline CDR1 reads SGDLS; CDR2 reads YYNGEE. The V segment lost 3 bases and the J segment 1 base; nucleotides outside the gene matches: 11. CDR3 residues: CASSERGMTSGKNTGELFF. CDR3 sequence (DNA): TGTGCCAGCAGCGAGAGGGGCATGACTAGCGGGAAGAACACCGGGGAGCTGTTTTTT. Based on the CDR3 plus reference TRBV9 and TRBJ2-2, the full variable domain is DSGVTQTPKHLITATGQRVTLRCSPRSGDLSVYWYQQSLDQGLQFLIQYYNGEERAKGNILERFSAQQFPDLHSELNLSSLELGDSALYFCASSERGMTSGKNTGELFFGEGSRLTVL.

As to this clone: The conserved closing phenylalanine or tryptophan is absent in this CDR3, likely reflecting a read error. It is unclear where the CDR3 begins or ends on the DNA, so no DNA is shown, and the CDR3 is as TCRdb lists it. This chain joins TRBV18 and TRBJ2-7; the DNA was not compared with TRBD2, the D call given in the table. The CDR3 totals 13 residues, both ends included. In germline, CDR1 is KGHSH, CDR2 LQKENI. This chain's CDR3 is CASSLYSFGPGVG.

The chain carries TRBV19 and TRBJ2-3; D unclear. The V end was cut by 5 bases, the J end by 0 bases, with 12 bases between. The CDR3 is 15 amino acids. Germline CDR1 and CDR2: LNHDA and SQIVND (reference sequence). In DNA, the CDR3 is TGTGCCAGTAGTCCCCGGGCCCTTAGCACAGATACGCAGTATTTT. Translation gives CASSPRALSTDTQYF.

The chain employs TRBV28 and TRBJ2-3; TRBD2 aligns across 7 bases. The CDR3 length is 15 residues. CDR1 and CDR2 (germline): MDHEN, SYDVKM. The J segment lost 6 bases and the V segment lost 4 bases, leaving 10 bases of the junction unmatched. The DNA for the CDR3 is TGTGCCAGCAGTTCCTCTCGACTAGCAGCGGATACGCAGTATTTT. This sequence encodes CASSSSRLAADTQYF.

V and J are TRBV2 and TRBJ1-6; 7 nucleotides agree with TRBD1. In germline, CDR1 is SNHLY, CDR2 FYNNEI. Germline trimming cut 6 bases from V and 14 bases from J; bases unmatched to any gene: 10. The CDR3 consists of 13 residues. The DNA for the CDR3 is TGTGCCAGCAGGCAAGGGACGGACAGGACCCTCCACTTT. It codes for CASRQGTDRTLHF. Complete variable domain (other parts from reference TRBV2 and TRBJ1-6): EPEVTQTPSHQVTQMGQEVILRCVPISNHLYFYWYRQILGQKVEFLVSFYNNEISEKSEIFDDQFSVERPDGSNFTLKIRSTKLEDSAMYFCASRQGTDRTLHFGNGTRLTVT.

The chain employs TRBV29-1 and TRBJ2-2; D ambiguous. V was trimmed by 6 bases and J by 1 base, leaving 9 bases between them. The CDR3 contains 13 residues. Per germline, CDR1 SQVTM and CDR2 ANQGSEA. As DNA, the CDR3 is TGCAGCGTCGATACCGGGAACACCGGGGAGCTGTTTTTT. Encoded protein: CSVDTGNTGELFF.

The chain is built from TRBV7-2 and TRBJ1-2; the D gene is possibly TRBD1 (6 bases). Germline V CDR1 and CDR2: SGHTA, FQGNSA. Trimming pared 1 base from V and 1 base from J, leaving 7 bases between. The CDR3 has 14 residues. The CDR3: CASSLDRVNYGYTF. For the CDR3, the DNA is TGTGCCAGCAGCTTAGACAGGGTTAACTATGGCTACACCTTC. Together with reference TRBV7-2 and TRBJ1-2, the CDR3 gives the full variable domain: GAGVSQSPSNKVTEKGKDVELRCDPISGHTALYWYRQSLGQGLEFLIYFQGNSAPDKSGLPSDRFSAERTGGSVSTLTIQRTQQEDSAVYLCASSLDRVNYGYTFGSGTRLTVV.